This TCR beta chain is drawn from a study of identical twins. Each cDNA held unique molecular identifiers, and template switching gave it a universal primer site. TCRdb reprocessed the 5' RACE reads via MiXCR and lists one record per CDR3 protein. The sample carries around 1.7 million distinct CDR3 sequences, more than 30% recorded once. The study's findings and limits: The more abundant beta clonotypes in cord blood had fewer insertions, and memory repertoires did not show this.

This clonotype has just a few counts. Its antigen is still unknown. This CDR3 has 14 residues. Germline-derived CDR1 and CDR2 are SGHRS and YFSETQ. V was trimmed by 4 bases and J by 7 bases, leaving 17 bases between them. The specimen was cord blood. The chain carries TRBV5-1 and TRBJ1-1; weak D call: TRBD1 (5 bases). The TCR comes from a newborn girl in good health. The CDR3 reads CASSPAAGQLEAFF. Written as DNA, the CDR3 is TGCGCCAGCAGCCCGGCCGCGGGGCAGCTTGAAGCTTTCTTT.